The following is a T cell receptor (beta chain) sequence with its context. Its cognate antigen is unknown. These data come from a study of neoadjuvant nivolumab and ipilimumab in lung cancer. Whole-study results and caveats: Pathologic regression was not significantly tied to TCR clonality.

Generated by immunoSEQ multiplex PCR, the TCRdb table keeps only in-frame clones and is missing some. The data hold 5,500 to 9,000 clones, with around four fifths observed a single time. The sample in question was tumor tissue, obtained after neoadjuvant nivolumab, alone or with ipilimumab, at or shortly before surgery. This clonotype originated in an adult with non-small cell lung cancer.

The CDR3: CASKVDRHTEAFF. CDR3 nucleotides: TGTGCCAGCAAGGTGGACAGACACACTGAAGCTTTCTTT. The J gene is TRBJ1-1, the V gene TRBV2, with a weak D call TRBD1 (6 bases). Trimming shortened V by 7 bases and J by 3 bases, and 12 bases separated the two germline ends. CDR1 and CDR2 from the germline V gene are SNHLY and FYNNEI. CDR3 length: 13 amino acids.